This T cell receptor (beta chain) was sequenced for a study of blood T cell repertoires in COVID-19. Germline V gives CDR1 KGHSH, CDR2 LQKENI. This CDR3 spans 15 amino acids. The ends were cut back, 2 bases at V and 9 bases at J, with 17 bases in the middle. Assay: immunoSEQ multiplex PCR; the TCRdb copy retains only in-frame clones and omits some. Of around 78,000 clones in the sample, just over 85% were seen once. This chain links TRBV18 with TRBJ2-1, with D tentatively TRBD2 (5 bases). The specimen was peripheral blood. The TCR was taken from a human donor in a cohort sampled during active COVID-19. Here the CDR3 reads CASSPVPGGSSEQFF. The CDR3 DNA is TGTGCCAGCTCACCAGTCCCGGGCGGGTCGAGTGAGCAGTTCTTC.